This paragraph reports one T cell receptor (beta chain). The antigen remains unidentified. This entry belongs to a study of long-term antiretroviral therapy in people with HIV. Study findings and constraints: Clones that had undergone expansion before ART prevailed in the repertoire throughout all time points. The data indicate that diversity increased after ART but remained below transplant donor controls.

Researchers ran immunoSEQ v3.0 at survey level. Here immunoSEQ multiplex PCR was the method, and the copy in TCRdb shows in-frame clones only, minus some. The table has tens of thousands of clones, nearly 90% seen once. The CDR3 has 12 residues. Germline lookup yields CDR1 SNHLY and CDR2 FYNNEI. V shed 9 bases and J shed 2 bases, with 10 bases lying between them. Sequenced here: unsorted PBMCs, sampled 1.1 years after starting antiretroviral therapy. The TCR originated in a man aged 18 to 35 with HIV. The chain carries TRBV2 and TRBJ1-2, with a weak D call TRBD1 (5 bases). The chain's CDR3 is CASSGRNYGYTF. In DNA, the CDR3 is TGTGCCAGTTCGGGACGGAACTATGGCTACACCTTC.